These 8 T cell receptor beta chains were all obtained from the same sample, sequenced in a study of blood T cells in healthy people across ages. PCR was performed a second time for roughly 7 to 12 cycles using a sample-barcoded 5' primer and a J-beta primer mix. TCRdb re-called the 5' RACE reads through MiXCR, storing one row per CDR3 protein. The data hold 270,000 or so distinct CDR3 sequences, with roughly 26% observed a single time. Sample: blood. All receptors come from a woman in her seventies in good health.

This clonotype appeared a few times. The chain links TRBV20-1 to TRBJ2-7; D unclear. Germline V CDR1 and CDR2: DFQATT, SNEGSKA (reference sequence). The CDR3 spans 13 residues. V lost 1 base and J 6 bases, leaving 13 bases between the germline ends. Written as DNA, the CDR3 is TGCAGTGCTAGAGGCCTAAGTGGAGCCGAGCAGTACTTC. Its protein is CSARGLSGAEQYF.

The V call is TRBV20-1, the J call TRBJ2-5; the match to TRBD2 covers 10 bases. This CDR3 has 16 residues. Unmatched junction bases numbered 11, after V lost 6 bases and J lost 1 base. Germline V gene data show CDR1 as DFQATT and CDR2 as SNEGSKA (reference sequence). The chain's CDR3 is CSAPPRLAGSQETQYF. The CDR3 DNA reads TGCAGTGCCCCGCCCCGACTAGCGGGCAGCCAAGAGACCCAGTACTTC.

This clonotype was seen a few times. The gene calls are TRBV20-1 and TRBJ2-2; no clear D gene. This CDR3 comprises 16 residues. V lost 0 bases and J lost 0, with 11 bases in between. Germline CDR1 reads DFQATT; CDR2 reads SNEGSKA (reference sequence). In nucleotides, the CDR3 is TGCAGTGCTAGAGACCTAGGCACCACGAACACCGGGGAGCTGTTTTTT. Residues: CSARDLGTTNTGELFF.

This clonotype was seen more than once but under ten times. The chain employs TRBV7-8 and TRBJ2-3; the D gene is possibly TRBD1 (6 bases). Germline V gene data show CDR1 as SGHVS and CDR2 as FQNEAQ. V lost 3 bases, J lost 2 bases, and 12 bases lay in between. The CDR3 loop spans 15 amino acids. The CDR3, as DNA: TGTGCCAGCAGCTTGTACGGGGACATCACAGATACGCAGTATTTT. It codes for CASSLYGDITDTQYF. Full variable domain (outside the CDR3, taken from reference TRBV7-8 and TRBJ2-3): GAGVSQSPRYKVAKRGQDVALRCDPISGHVSLFWYQQALGQGPEFLTYFQNEAQLDKSGLPSDRFFAERPEGSVSTLKIQRTQQEDSAVYLCASSLYGDITDTQYFGPGTRLTVL.

This clonotype was counted ten times or more. The chain joins TRBV18 to TRBJ2-5; D is possibly TRBD1 (5 bases). V was cut by 2 bases and J by 6 bases, with 16 bases left in between. From germline, CDR1 is KGHSH and CDR2 LQKENI. This CDR3 is 15 amino acids long. CDR3 sequence: CASSPRGQELKTQYF. In DNA form, the CDR3 reads TGTGCCAGCTCACCAAGGGGCCAGGAACTGAAGACCCAGTACTTC.

This clonotype was seen a handful of times. The genes are TRBV3-1 and TRBJ2-2, with TRBD2 matching 8 bases. The germline V gene encodes CDR1 LGHDT and CDR2 YNNKEL (reference sequence). J was trimmed by 0 bases and V by 4 bases; bases with no gene match: 7. CDR3 length equals 17 residues. The CDR3 reads CASSPRSSGANTGELFF. The CDR3 DNA sequence: TGTGCCAGCAGCCCCAGGAGTAGCGGGGCGAACACCGGGGAGCTGTTTTTT.

This clonotype showed up many times. V is TRBV7-2 and J is TRBJ2-1; D is uncertain. Germline values: CDR1 SGHTA, CDR2 FQGNSA. V gave up 5 bases and J gave up 8 bases, with 22 bases separating them. The CDR3 extends over 16 amino acids. In DNA, the CDR3 is TGTGCCAGCAGCCTAGGCGAGGCTAGAGGATCCCATGAGCAGTTCTTC. This encodes CASSLGEARGSHEQFF.

This chain uses TRBV6-5 with TRBJ2-3; D may correspond to TRBD1 or TRBD2 (6 bases each). There are 17 residues in the CDR3. Germline V lookup: CDR1 MNHEY, CDR2 SVGAGI. The ends were cut back, 2 bases at V and 0 bases at J, with 15 bases in the middle. For the CDR3, the DNA is TGTGCCAGCAGTTACGGGGGCGGGACATCTAGCACAGATACGCAGTATTTT. This codes for CASSYGGGTSSTDTQYF.